Shown below are 24 T cell receptor beta chains from a single sample sequenced in a study of metastatic and nonmetastatic thyroid tumors. TCRdb ran MiXCR on the PCR reads. This table has 43,000 or so clones, around 17% appearing once. Patients underwent thyroid surgery, and none had received any treatment before it. The sample was blood. The origin of the receptors is a female donor with papillary thyroid cancer or a benign thyroid nodule (not recorded which). Some clones in this sample may be carry-over from other donors' samples.

This clone was seen repeatedly, ten times or more. This may be a read error, as it is one base from a much larger clone. Other DNA sequences in this specimen translate into the identical CDR3. The chain links TRBV6-5 to TRBJ2-1; D gene ambiguous. V was clipped by 2 bases and J by 12 bases, with 20 bases between them. This CDR3 spans 15 amino acids. The germline gives CDR1 MNHEY, CDR2 SVGAGI. The CDR3 sequence is CASSYSTLVRGGQFF. The DNA of the CDR3 is TGTGCCAGCAGTTACAGCACCCTTGTCCGAGGTGGGCAGTTCTTC.

About this clone itself: Relative to the germline gene, one junction end is altered; a read error may explain this. The J gene is TRBJ2-7, the V gene TRBV28; D unresolved. There are 13 residues in the CDR3. In germline, CDR1 is MDHEN, CDR2 SYDVKM. The CDR3 here is CARSIGPTYEQYF. CDR3 nucleotides: TGTGCCCGCAGTATCGGCCCAACCTACGAGCAGTACTTC.

The table lists this clone with a few counts. This sequence joins TRBV5-3 and TRBJ2-7; 9 bases agree with TRBD2. TRBV5-3 is reported as an ORF; its role is uncertain. V was pared by 9 bases and J by 3 bases, with 16 bases of the junction left unmatched. This CDR3 spans 16 amino acids. The CDR3 reads CATKLGSKAGGYEQYF. Written as DNA, the CDR3 is TGTGCCACCAAGCTAGGTTCCAAAGCGGGAGGCTACGAGCAGTACTTC.

A few counts support this clone. The chain employs TRBV12-3 or TRBV12-4 and TRBJ2-1; 10 positions agree with TRBD2. The CDR3 contains 17 residues. J lost 6 bases, V lost 4 bases, and 12 bases had no gene match. The DNA of the CDR3 is TGTGCCAGCAGTTCCCTAGCGGGAGATGCTTCCGGCAATGAGCAGTTCTTC. The encoded protein is CASSSLAGDASGNEQFF.

This clone has more than one count but fewer than ten. This chain joins TRBV6-1 and TRBJ2-7, with 7 bases that match TRBD2. CDR1 and CDR2 (germline): MNHNS, SASEGT. This CDR3 comprises 13 residues. The ends lost 7 bases at V and 0 bases at J; junction bases unmatched: 3. The CDR3 DNA is TGTGCCAGCATTCTAGCGGACTCCTACGAGCAGTACTTC. Amino acid sequence: CASILADSYEQYF.

The rearrangement joins TRBV28 to TRBJ2-2; TRBD1 matches at 9 bases. This CDR3 contains 16 residues. Germline loops: CDR1 MDHEN, CDR2 SYDVKM. V lost 5 bases and J lost 2; bases outside the gene matches: 6. CDR3 sequence: CASSPGQGPNTGELFF. The DNA of the CDR3 is TGTGCCAGCAGTCCCGGACAGGGGCCTAACACCGGGGAGCTGTTTTTT.

The rearrangement uses TRBV6-1 and TRBJ1-2; 9 bases map to TRBD1. V dropped 6 bases and J dropped 6; count of bases not matched to a gene: 8. The CDR3 has 14 residues. Germline V gene lookup returns CDR1 MNHNS and CDR2 SASEGT. CDR3: CASRDRDRVDGYTF. The CDR3 DNA reads as TGTGCCAGCAGAGACCGGGACAGGGTTGATGGCTACACCTTC.

This clone was recorded at least ten times. CDR3 in amino acids: CASSLDRAQPQHF. Written as DNA, the CDR3 is TGTGCCAGCAGCTTAGATCGTGCTCAGCCCCAGCATTTT. The J gene is TRBJ1-5, the V gene TRBV11-2; no definite D call. Trimming removed 0 bases from V and 6 bases from J, with 6 bases in between. The germline gives CDR1 SGHAT, CDR2 FQNNGV. This CDR3 contains 13 residues. The variable domain in full, with the rest retrieved from reference TRBV11-2 and TRBJ1-5, is EAGVAQSPRYKIIEKRQSVAFWCNPISGHATLYWYQQILGQGPKLLIQFQNNGVVDDSQLPKDRFSAERLKGVDSTLKIQPAKLEDSAVYLCASSLDRAQPQHFGDGTRLSIL.

Only a few counts were recorded for this clone. The J gene is TRBJ1-4, the V gene TRBV7-8; possibly TRBD1 for D (5 bases). Germline V gives CDR1 SGHVS, CDR2 FQNEAQ. The CDR3 consists of 14 residues. Trimming removed 1 base from V and 8 bases from J, with 11 bases in between. The CDR3 here is CASSLESQGEKLFF. Here the CDR3 DNA reads TGTGCCAGCAGCTTAGAAAGCCAGGGCGAAAAACTGTTTTTT.

To note about this clone: At one boundary the junction diverges from the germline segment, which might be a read error. The J gene is TRBJ2-7, the V gene TRBV5-1; 11 bases match TRBD2. Germline V CDR1 and CDR2: SGHRS, YFSETQ. The CDR3 runs to 15 residues. CDR3 nucleotides: TGCTCCAGCAGCAGGACGACTAGCGGGATCTACGAGCAGTACTTC. This translates into CSSSRTTSGIYEQYF.

The table lists this clone with many counts. V is TRBV20-1 and J is TRBJ1-3; D unresolved. This CDR3 region has 15 residues. The ends were cut back, 5 bases at V and 2 bases at J, with 16 bases in the middle. Germline loops: CDR1 DFQATT, CDR2 SNEGSKA (reference sequence). The CDR3 sequence: CSALLPGFPGNTIYF. CDR3 nucleotide sequence: TGCAGTGCTCTTCTTCCGGGATTCCCTGGAAACACCATATATTTT.

This clone was recorded many times. This sequence joins TRBV20-1 and TRBJ1-4; possibly TRBD1 for D (5 bases). Trimming stripped 3 bases from V and 5 bases from J, with 7 bases between. The CDR3 runs 12 residues. Germline-derived CDR1 and CDR2 are DFQATT and SNEGSKA (reference sequence). The CDR3 is CSASRQNEKLFF. In DNA form, the CDR3 reads TGCAGTGCTAGTCGACAGAATGAAAAACTGTTTTTT.

This clone was detected only a few times. The V call is TRBV5-5, the J call TRBJ1-5; no definite D call. The germline V and J ends were trimmed by 2 bases and 6 bases, with 9 bases remaining between them. The CDR3 contains 13 residues. Germline V lookup: CDR1 SGHKS, CDR2 YYEKEE (reference sequence). In DNA, the CDR3 is TGTGCCAGCAGCTTCCGGGAGGTTCAGCCCCAGCATTTT. Amino acids: CASSFREVQPQHF.

This clone was recorded many times. This sequence joins TRBV27 and TRBJ1-5; D gene ambiguous. From germline, CDR1 is MNHEY and CDR2 SMNVEV (reference sequence). The CDR3 runs 12 residues. V lost 8 bases and J lost 2, with 7 bases in between. The CDR3 sequence is CASRLGNQPQHF. The CDR3, as DNA: TGTGCCAGCCGCTTAGGCAATCAGCCCCAGCATTTT.

This clone has only a few counts. Given a much more abundant clone one base away, this may be a read error. The sample holds other DNA sequences that translate to the same CDR3. V is TRBV2 and J is TRBJ1-1; D remains ambiguous. V lost 5 bases and J 2 bases, leaving 6 bases between the germline ends. The CDR3 is 12 amino acids. Germline V CDR1 and CDR2: SNHLY, FYNNEI. The CDR3 DNA reads as TGTGCCAGCAGTACAAGTAACACTGAAGCTTTCTTT. Translating gives CASSTSNTEAFF. Drawing the rest from reference TRBV2 and TRBJ1-1, the complete variable domain is EPEVTQTPSHQVTQMGQEVILRCVPISNHLYFYWYRQILGQKVEFLVSFYNNEISEKSEIFDDQFSVERPDGSNFTLKIRSTKLEDSAMYFCASSTSNTEAFFGQGTRLTVV.

This clone has ten or more counts. The rearrangement joins TRBV19 to TRBJ1-5; 9 nucleotides match TRBD1. The germline CDR1 and CDR2 sequences are LNHDA and SQIVND (reference sequence). CDR3 length: 16 amino acids. Germline trimming cut 5 bases from V and 5 bases from J; bases unmatched to any gene: 10. The DNA for the CDR3 is TGTGCCAGTAGTCGACGGGACAGGGAGAACCATCAGCCCCAGCATTTT. Its translation: CASSRRDRENHQPQHF.

The table lists this clone with many counts. The chain uses TRBV5-5 and TRBJ1-5; D not certain. Germline CDR1 is SGHKS and CDR2 is YYEKEE (reference sequence). V shed 0 bases and J shed 3 bases, with 4 bases lying between them. The CDR3 totals 13 residues. The CDR3 spells CASSLVDNQPQHF. The CDR3 region has the DNA TGTGCCAGCAGCTTGGTTGACAATCAGCCCCAGCATTTT.

Points on this clone: Here the CDR3 omits its conserved ending phenylalanine or tryptophan, so a read error is the likely source. The DNA is omitted, as the CDR3 cannot be located on it reliably, and the CDR3 follows TCRdb's listing. This chain uses TRBV20-1 with TRBJ2-3; TRBD2, the table's D call, lacks a check against the DNA. Germline V gene sequence: CDR1 DFQATT, CDR2 SNEGSKA (reference sequence). The CDR3 region is 14 residues in length, termini included. The CDR3 sequence is CSARDSGPTDTHYI.

The table lists this clone with many counts. V gene TRBV12-3 or TRBV12-4 combines with J gene TRBJ1-4; the match to TRBD1 covers 9 bases. The V segment lost 6 bases and the J segment 7 bases; nucleotides outside the gene matches: 6. The CDR3 runs 14 residues. The CDR3 loop is CASSTGTGIEKLFF. In nucleotides, the CDR3 is TGTGCCAGCAGCACCGGGACAGGGATTGAAAAACTGTTTTTT.

This clone was picked up many times. The V gene is TRBV20-1, the J gene TRBJ2-1; 7 bases align to TRBD2. The CDR3 runs 13 residues. Germline V CDR1 and CDR2: DFQATT, SNEGSKA (reference sequence). The J segment lost 0 bases and the V segment lost 7 bases, leaving 3 bases of the junction unmatched. In DNA, the CDR3 is TGCAGTGTTCGCGGGAGCTCCTACAATGAGCAGTTCTTC. Its protein is CSVRGSSYNEQFF.

This clone was picked up a small number of times. A much bigger clone sits one base away, suggesting this may be a read error. J is TRBJ2-1 and V is TRBV9; TRBD2 might be the D (6 bases). The germline V gene has CDR1 SGDLS and CDR2 YYNGEE. The V end lost 0 bases, the J end lost 13 bases, and 14 bases lay between the germline ends. The CDR3 length is 13 residues. The CDR3: CASSVVELADQFF. The DNA of the CDR3 is TGTGCCAGCAGCGTAGTCGAACTAGCCGATCAGTTCTTC.

Written as DNA, the CDR3 is TGTGCCAGCATATTAATGGAGGGAAACTCTGGAAACACCATATATTTT. It codes for CASILMEGNSGNTIYF. The V and J genes are TRBV6-1 and TRBJ1-3; D is undetermined. CDR3 length: 16 amino acids. CDR1 and CDR2 from the germline V gene are MNHNS and SASEGT. V was pared by 7 bases and J by 0 bases, with 16 bases between.

Notes on this clone: With a much larger clone just one base away, this may be a read error. The V and J genes are TRBV29-1 and TRBJ1-2; D may be TRBD1 (5 bases). V was shortened by 8 bases and J by 8 bases, with 18 bases between the two germline ends. There are 12 residues in the CDR3. Germline V gene lookup returns CDR1 SQVTM and CDR2 ANQGSEA. CDR3 region: CSWGGDPGGYTF. Here the CDR3 DNA reads TGCAGCTGGGGGGGGGATCCAGGGGGCTACACCTTC.

Notes on this clone: Being one base from a much bigger clone, this may be a read error. As DNA, the CDR3 is TGCAGCGCCGCCGGGGGGGGGTTCGTGAACACCGTGGAGCTGTTTTTT. Its protein product is CSAAGGGFVNTVELFF. The V call is TRBV29-1, the J call TRBJ2-2; 8 bases fit TRBD2. CDR3 size: 16 residues. Germline CDR1 and CDR2: SQVTM and ANQGSEA.